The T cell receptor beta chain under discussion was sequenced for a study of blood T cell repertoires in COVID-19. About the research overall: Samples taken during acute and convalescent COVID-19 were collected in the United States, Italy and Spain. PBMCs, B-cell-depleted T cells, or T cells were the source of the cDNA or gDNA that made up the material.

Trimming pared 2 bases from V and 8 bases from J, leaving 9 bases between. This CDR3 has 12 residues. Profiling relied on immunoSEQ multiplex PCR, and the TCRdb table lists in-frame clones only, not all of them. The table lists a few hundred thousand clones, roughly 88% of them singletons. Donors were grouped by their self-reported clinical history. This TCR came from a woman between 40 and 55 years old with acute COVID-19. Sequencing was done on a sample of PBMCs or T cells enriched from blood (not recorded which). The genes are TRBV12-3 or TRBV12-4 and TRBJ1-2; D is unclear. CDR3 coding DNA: TGTGCCAGCAGTTTACAAGCAAGAGGCTACACCTTC. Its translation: CASSLQARGYTF.